This is a list of T cell receptor beta chains from one sample in a study of cytomegalovirus exposure and HLA in healthy donors. Repertoires were generated with immunoSEQ multiplex PCR, while TCRdb's copy carries only in-frame clones and drops some. The data show about 150,000 clones, roughly 9.7% seen once. The sequenced sample consisted of PBMCs. These receptors were collected from a man aged 45 to 65 in good health and CMV-seronegative. CDR3s include the opening cysteine and the closing phenylalanine or tryptophan. Fields, in order: J gene, V gene, CDR3 protein.

j_gene: TRBJ2-3; v_gene: TRBV6-5; CDR3aa: CASRSSAGTRDTQYF
j_gene: TRBJ1-2; v_gene: TRBV27; CDR3aa: CASSNTAGGYTF
j_gene: TRBJ2-3; v_gene: TRBV7-3; CDR3aa: CASSTRGGQGSTDTQYF
j_gene: TRBJ2-3; v_gene: TRBV5-1; CDR3aa: CASRTGATDTQYF
j_gene: TRBJ2-7; v_gene: TRBV4-2; CDR3aa: CASSQGGHSIPYEQYF
j_gene: TRBJ1-2; v_gene: TRBV6-5; CDR3aa: CASSYSRVSGYTF
j_gene: TRBJ2-1; v_gene: TRBV6-1; CDR3aa: CASSVFDSGRGNEQFF
j_gene: TRBJ1-2; v_gene: TRBV30; CDR3aa: CAWSLGINYGYTF
j_gene: TRBJ1-5; v_gene: TRBV7-2; CDR3aa: CASSLSIGTGVGNQPQHF
j_gene: TRBJ2-7; v_gene: TRBV12-5; CDR3aa: CASGLTASYEQYF
j_gene: TRBJ2-3; v_gene: TRBV18; CDR3aa: CASSPRSLAGHSTDTQYF
j_gene: TRBJ2-3; v_gene: TRBV5-1; CDR3aa: CASSLTDRTDTQYF
j_gene: TRBJ2-3; v_gene: TRBV2; CDR3aa: CASRDWTGGNTDTQYF
j_gene: TRBJ2-3; v_gene: TRBV25-1; CDR3aa: CASSEFRQGSDTQYF
j_gene: TRBJ2-7; v_gene: TRBV9; CDR3aa: CASSPSGGRTTYEQYF
j_gene: TRBJ1-3; v_gene: TRBV4-2; CDR3aa: CASSLYRGKGNTIYF
j_gene: TRBJ2-5; v_gene: TRBV7-8; CDR3aa: CASSLRLQETQYF
j_gene: TRBJ1-3; v_gene: TRBV5-4; CDR3aa: CASSLEGGGNTIYF
j_gene: TRBJ2-1; v_gene: TRBV5-4; CDR3aa: CASSSRLAGSYNEQFF
j_gene: TRBJ1-1; v_gene: TRBV21-1; CDR3aa: CASSPRDGNTEAFF
j_gene: TRBJ2-5; v_gene: TRBV11-3; CDR3aa: CASSLMAGLQEAQYF
j_gene: TRBJ2-7; v_gene: TRBV5-6; CDR3aa: CASSLDLAGGRVQYF
j_gene: TRBJ2-7; v_gene: TRBV7-8; CDR3aa: CASSPGGLRKDF
j_gene: TRBJ1-1; v_gene: TRBV5-5; CDR3aa: CASSLGDRGSEAFF
j_gene: TRBJ2-3; v_gene: TRBV12-5; CDR3aa: CASGLGANRGDTQYF
j_gene: TRBJ2-1; v_gene: TRBV5-6; CDR3aa: CASRPRQGSSYNEQFF
j_gene: TRBJ2-3; v_gene: TRBV19; CDR3aa: CASSMAVAGGRGAPDTQYF
j_gene: TRBJ2-7; v_gene: TRBV27; CDR3aa: CASSLFSPGYEQYF
j_gene: TRBJ2-5; v_gene: TRBV28; CDR3aa: CASRIPPRETQYF
j_gene: TRBJ2-7; v_gene: TRBV7-7; CDR3aa: CASSMGQGSSYEQYF
j_gene: TRBJ2-2; v_gene: TRBV28; CDR3aa: CASSLLPGQGPGELFF
j_gene: TRBJ2-3; v_gene: TRBV27; CDR3aa: CATRAGSTDTQYF
j_gene: TRBJ2-7; v_gene: TRBV7-2; CDR3aa: CASSPSSGASYEQYF
j_gene: TRBJ2-7; v_gene: TRBV2; CDR3aa: CASGRTGGSYEQYF
j_gene: TRBJ1-1; v_gene: TRBV19; CDR3aa: CASSISPPTVGKGNTEAFF
j_gene: TRBJ2-2; v_gene: TRBV30; CDR3aa: CAWMGGPIPNTGELFF
j_gene: TRBJ2-7; v_gene: TRBV6-1; CDR3aa: CASSEEGRGYEQYF
j_gene: TRBJ2-3; v_gene: TRBV2; CDR3aa: CASTSLSVDTQYF
j_gene: TRBJ2-7; v_gene: TRBV2; CDR3aa: CASSDGPGEREQYF
j_gene: TRBJ1-1; v_gene: TRBV7-9; CDR3aa: CASSLGRGAFF